This T cell receptor (beta chain) was recorded in a study of blood T cell repertoires in COVID-19. Study details: Sources were T cells, B-cell-depleted T cells, or PBMCs; the material itself was cDNA or gDNA.

This clone was seen only a few times. This CDR3 region has 15 residues. Trimming shortened V by 2 bases and J by 0 bases, and 9 bases separated the two germline ends. Germline CDR1 reads SGHDT; CDR2 reads YYEEEE. Per the authors' pipeline: How many nucleated cells were present was estimated from reference gene primer amplification. Using immunoSEQ multiplex PCR, the repertoire was profiled, and TCRdb retains in-frame clones only, with some absent. Clone size and V and J calls were adopted from that table, with D and trimming inferred from the DNA. Altogether 210,000 or so clones are present, roughly nine tenths being singletons, with the ten largest covering 2.2%.

This clonotype originated in a woman aged 45-59 years with acute or convalescent COVID-19. This chain joins TRBV5-6 and TRBJ1-3; D may be TRBD1 (5 bases). Sequencing used peripheral blood. CDR3 in DNA: TGTGCCAGCAGCTTCCGGGGGAACTCTGGAAACACCATATATTTT. Translated, it gives CASSFRGNSGNTIYF.